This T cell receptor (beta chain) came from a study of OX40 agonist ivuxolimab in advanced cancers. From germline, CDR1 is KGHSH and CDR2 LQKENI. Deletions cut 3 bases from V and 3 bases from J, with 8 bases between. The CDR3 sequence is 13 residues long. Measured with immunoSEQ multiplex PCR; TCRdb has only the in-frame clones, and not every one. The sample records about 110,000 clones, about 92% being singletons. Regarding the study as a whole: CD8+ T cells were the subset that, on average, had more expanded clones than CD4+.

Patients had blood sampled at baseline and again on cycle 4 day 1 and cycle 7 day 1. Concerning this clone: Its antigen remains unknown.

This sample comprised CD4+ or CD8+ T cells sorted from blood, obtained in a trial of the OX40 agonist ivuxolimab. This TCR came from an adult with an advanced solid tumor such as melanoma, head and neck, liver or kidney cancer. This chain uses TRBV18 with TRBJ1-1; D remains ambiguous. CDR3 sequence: CASSPRGDTEAFF. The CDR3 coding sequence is TGTGCCAGCTCACCCCGTGGGGACACTGAAGCTTTCTTT.